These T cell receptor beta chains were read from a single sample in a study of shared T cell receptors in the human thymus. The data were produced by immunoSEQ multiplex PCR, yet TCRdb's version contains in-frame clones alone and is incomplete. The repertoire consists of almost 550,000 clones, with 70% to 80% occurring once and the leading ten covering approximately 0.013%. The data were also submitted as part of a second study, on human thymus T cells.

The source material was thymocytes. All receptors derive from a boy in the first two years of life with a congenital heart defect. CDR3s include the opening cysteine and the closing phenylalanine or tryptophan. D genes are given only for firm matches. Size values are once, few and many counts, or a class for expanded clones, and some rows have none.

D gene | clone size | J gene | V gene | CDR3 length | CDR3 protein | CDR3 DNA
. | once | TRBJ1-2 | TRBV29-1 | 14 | CSVEWVGVNYGYTF | TGCAGCGTTGAATGGGTCGGGGTGAACTATGGCTACACCTTC
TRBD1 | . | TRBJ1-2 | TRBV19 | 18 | CASSIRQGRGPSGYGYTF | TGTGCCAGTAGTATCCGTCAGGGCAGGGGGCCTTCGGGCTATGGCTACACCTTC
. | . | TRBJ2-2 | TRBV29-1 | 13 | CSVDQGGTGELFF | TGCAGCGTTGATCAGGGAGGAACCGGGGAGCTGTTTTTT
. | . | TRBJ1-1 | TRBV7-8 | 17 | CASSPDPGGRMNTEAFF | TGTGCCAGCAGCCCAGACCCCGGAGGAAGAATGAACACTGAAGCTTTCTTT
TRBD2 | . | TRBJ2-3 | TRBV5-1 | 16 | CASSIRLAEYTDTQYF | TGCGCCAGCAGCATCCGGCTAGCGGAATACACAGATACGCAGTATTTT
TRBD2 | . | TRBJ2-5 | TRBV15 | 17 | CATSRERQRESVETQYF | TGTGCCACCAGCAGAGAAAGGCAGCGGGAGAGTGTAGAGACCCAGTACTTC
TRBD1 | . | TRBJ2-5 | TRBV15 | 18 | CATSRTITRGQIQETQYF | TGTGCCACCAGCAGAACAATTACCAGGGGGCAAATACAAGAGACCCAGTACTTC
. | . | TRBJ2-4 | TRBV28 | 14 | CASKDRDSKNIQYF | TGTGCCAGCAAAGACAGGGACTCCAAAAACATTCAGTACTTC
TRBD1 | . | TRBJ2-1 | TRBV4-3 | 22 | CASSQDFFRDRGRASSYNEQFF | TGCGCCAGCAGCCAAGATTTTTTTCGGGACAGGGGCCGGGCAAGCTCCTACAATGAGCAGTTCTTC
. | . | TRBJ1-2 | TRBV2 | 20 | CASSEAVRGARRGGGYDYTF | TGTGCCAGCAGTGAAGCTGTGAGGGGAGCCAGGCGCGGCGGAGGGTATGACTACACCTTC
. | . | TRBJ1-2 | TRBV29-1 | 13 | CSVPTGTPYGYTF | TGCAGCGTCCCTACCGGGACACCCTATGGCTACACCTTC
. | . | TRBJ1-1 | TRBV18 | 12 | CASSPGNTEAFF | TGTGCCAGCTCCCCCGGTAACACTGAAGCTTTCTTT
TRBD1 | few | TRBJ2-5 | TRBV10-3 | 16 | CAISDSGTGRVETQYF | TGTGCCATCAGTGATTCAGGGACAGGGAGGGTGGAGACCCAGTACTTC
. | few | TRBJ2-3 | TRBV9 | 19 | CASSPSPNRNHGATDTQYF | TGTGCCAGCAGCCCAAGCCCGAACAGGAATCATGGGGCCACAGATACGCAGTATTTT
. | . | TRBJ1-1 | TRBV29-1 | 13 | CSVEETGNTEAFF | TGCAGCGTTGAGGAGACGGGGAACACTGAAGCTTTCTTT
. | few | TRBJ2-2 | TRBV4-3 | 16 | CASSQGGGGDTGELFF | TGCGCCAGCAGCCAAGGCGGAGGCGGGGACACCGGGGAGCTGTTTTTT
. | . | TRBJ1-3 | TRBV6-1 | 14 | CASSVGGDGNTIYF | TGTGCCAGCAGTGTAGGGGGAGATGGAAACACCATATATTTT
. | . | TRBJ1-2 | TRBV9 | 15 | CASSPPRGDSDGYTF | TGTGCCAGCAGCCCCCCCCGGGGGGACTCAGATGGCTACACCTTC
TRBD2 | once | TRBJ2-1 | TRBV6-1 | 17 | CASSEEGSGSSYNEQFF | TGTGCCAGCAGTGAAGAGGGTAGCGGGAGCTCCTACAATGAGCAGTTCTTC
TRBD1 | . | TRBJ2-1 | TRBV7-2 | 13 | CASSFQGANEQFF | TGTGCCAGCAGCTTCCAGGGGGCGAATGAGCAGTTCTTC
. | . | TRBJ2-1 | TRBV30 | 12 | CAWRGANNEQFF | TGTGCCTGGAGGGGGGCCAACAATGAGCAGTTCTTC
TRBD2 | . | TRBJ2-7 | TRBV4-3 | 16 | CASSQVALAGRGEQYF | TGCGCCAGCAGCCAAGTAGCCCTAGCGGGACGGGGCGAGCAGTACTTC
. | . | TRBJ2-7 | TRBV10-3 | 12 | CAISLGRFEQYF | TGTGCCATCAGTTTGGGGCGGTTCGAGCAGTACTTC
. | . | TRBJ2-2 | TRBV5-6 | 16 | CASSLREDSRTGELFF | TGTGCCAGCAGCTTGCGGGAGGACAGTCGCACCGGGGAGCTGTTTTTT
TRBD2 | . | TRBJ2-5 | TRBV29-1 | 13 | CSVREDGKETQYF | TGCAGCGTGCGGGAGGATGGGAAAGAGACCCAGTACTTC
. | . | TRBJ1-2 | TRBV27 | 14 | CASSLNAGASGYTF | TGTGCCAGCAGCCTCAACGCGGGGGCCAGTGGCTACACCTTC
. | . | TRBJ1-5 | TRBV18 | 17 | CASSPSPDRDPNQPQHF | TGTGCCAGCTCACCCTCCCCGGACAGAGATCCAAATCAGCCCCAGCATTTT
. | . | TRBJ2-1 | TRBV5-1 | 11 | CASKSYNEQFF | TGCGCCAGTAAATCCTACAATGAGCAGTTCTTC
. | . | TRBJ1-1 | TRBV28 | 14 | CASSLLSGITEAFF | TGTGCCAGCAGTTTACTAAGCGGTATCACTGAAGCTTTCTTT
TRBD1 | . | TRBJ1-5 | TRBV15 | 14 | CATSRDRNNQPQHF | TGTGCCACCAGCAGGGACAGGAACAATCAGCCCCAGCATTTT
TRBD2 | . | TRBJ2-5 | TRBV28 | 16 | CASSYPREGRTGTQYF | TGTGCCAGCAGTTATCCCCGGGAGGGCCGGACGGGGACCCAGTACTTC
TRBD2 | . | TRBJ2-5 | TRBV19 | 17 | CASSIGKTSGTQETQYF | TGTGCCAGTAGTATAGGAAAAACTAGCGGGACGCAAGAGACCCAGTACTTC
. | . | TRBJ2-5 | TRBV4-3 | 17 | CASSQDRAGPREETQYF | TGCGCCAGCAGCCAAGATCGGGCGGGCCCCCGGGAAGAGACCCAGTACTTC
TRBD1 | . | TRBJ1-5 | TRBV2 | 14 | CASSGTGGDQPQHF | TGTGCCAGCAGTGGGACAGGGGGCGATCAGCCCCAGCATTTT
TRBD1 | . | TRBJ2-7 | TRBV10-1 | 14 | CASPSGTGAYEQYF | TGCGCCAGCCCCTCCGGGACAGGGGCCTACGAGCAGTACTTC
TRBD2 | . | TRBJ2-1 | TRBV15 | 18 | CATSRDLASGSSYNEQFF | TGTGCCACCAGCAGAGATTTGGCTAGCGGGAGCTCCTACAATGAGCAGTTCTTC
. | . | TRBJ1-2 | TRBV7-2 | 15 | CASSSWGGERYGYTF | TGTGCCAGCAGCTCCTGGGGGGGCGAGAGGTATGGCTACACCTTC
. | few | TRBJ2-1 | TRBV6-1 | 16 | CASSDTGVGGCDEQFF | TGTGCCAGCAGTGACACAGGGGTGGGGGGCTGCGATGAGCAGTTCTTC
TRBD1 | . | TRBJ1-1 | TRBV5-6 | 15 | CASSRDRTLNTEAFF | TGTGCCAGCAGCCGGGACAGGACCTTGAACACTGAAGCTTTCTTT
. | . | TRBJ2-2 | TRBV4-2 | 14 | CASSQESGTGELFF | TGTGCCAGCAGCCAAGAATCGGGTACCGGGGAGCTGTTTTTT
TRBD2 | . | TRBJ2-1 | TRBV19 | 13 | CASSRTSADEQFF | TGTGCCAGTAGTAGGACTAGCGCCGATGAGCAGTTCTTC